This T cell receptor beta chain was sequenced in a study of shared clonotypes between healthy human individuals. The CDR3 has 15 residues. Germline-derived CDR1 and CDR2 are SGHDT and YYEEEE. Trimming left V 0 bases short and J 0 bases short, with 7 bases between. The assay was immunoSEQ multiplex PCR, and TCRdb's table has in-frame clones only and misses some. Of roughly 2.2 million clones in the sample, about nine tenths were seen once. Comments on this clone: Other DNA sequences in the same sample also yield this CDR3.

This sequence joins TRBV5-6 and TRBJ2-1; possibly TRBD1 or TRBD2 for D (5 bases each). The receptor's source is a man younger than 35 in good health. Some clones in this sample may be carry-over from other donors' samples. Sequenced material: naive CD4+ T cells from PBMCs. Subset described: CD45RA+ positively selected. The CDR3 nucleotides are TGTGCCAGCAGCTTGGGGGACCTCTCCTACAATGAGCAGTTCTTC. This codes for CASSLGDLSYNEQFF.